This passage covers 2 T cell receptor beta chains from one sample sequenced in a study of technical replicates of blood from several donors. Here immunoSEQ multiplex PCR was the method, and the copy in TCRdb shows in-frame clones only, minus some. The table lists under 80,000 clones, 94% of them singletons. What was sequenced was T cells isolated from PBMCs. All receptors derive from a human donor in good health.

The genes are TRBV7-9 and TRBJ2-2; D may be TRBD1 (5 bases). The CDR3 extends over 16 amino acids. CDR1 and CDR2 (germline): SEHNR, FQNEAQ (reference sequence). The ends were cut back, 5 bases at V and 3 bases at J, with 16 bases in the middle. CDR3 in DNA: TGTGCCAGCAGCCGCACAGGACCACTTGACACCGGGGAGCTGTTTTTT. It codes for CASSRTGPLDTGELFF.

In DNA form, the CDR3 reads TGTGCCAGCAGTTCCGGGCGGGGGTCAGAGACCCAGTACTTC. Encoded protein: CASSSGRGSETQYF. V gene TRBV6-5 combines with J gene TRBJ2-5; 7 bases agree with TRBD2. This CDR3 contains 14 residues. Germline values: CDR1 MNHEY, CDR2 SVGAGI. The ends lost 4 bases at V and 4 bases at J; junction bases unmatched: 6.